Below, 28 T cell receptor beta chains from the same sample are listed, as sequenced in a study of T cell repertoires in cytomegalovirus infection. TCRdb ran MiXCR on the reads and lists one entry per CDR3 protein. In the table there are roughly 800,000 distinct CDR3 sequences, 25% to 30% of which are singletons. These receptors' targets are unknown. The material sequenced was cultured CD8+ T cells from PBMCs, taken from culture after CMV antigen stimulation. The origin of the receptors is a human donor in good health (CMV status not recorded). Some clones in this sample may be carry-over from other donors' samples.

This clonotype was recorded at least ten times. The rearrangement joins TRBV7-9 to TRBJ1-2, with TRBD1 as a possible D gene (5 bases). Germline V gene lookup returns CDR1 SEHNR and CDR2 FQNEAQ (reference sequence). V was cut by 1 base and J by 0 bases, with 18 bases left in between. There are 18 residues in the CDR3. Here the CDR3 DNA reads TGTGCCAGCAGCTTAGACAGGAATTCGAGGTGGACTAACTATGGCTACACCTTC. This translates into CASSLDRNSRWTNYGYTF. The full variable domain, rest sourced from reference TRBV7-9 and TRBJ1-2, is DTGVSQNPRHKITKRGQNVTFRCDPISEHNRLYWYRQTLGQGPEFLTYFQNEAQLEKSRLLSDRFSAERPKGSFSTLEIQRTEQGDSAMYLCASSLDRNSRWTNYGYTFGSGTRLTVV.

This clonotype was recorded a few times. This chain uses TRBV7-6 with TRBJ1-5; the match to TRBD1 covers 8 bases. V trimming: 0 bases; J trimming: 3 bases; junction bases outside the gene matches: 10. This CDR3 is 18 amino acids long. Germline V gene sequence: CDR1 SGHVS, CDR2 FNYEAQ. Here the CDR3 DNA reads TGTGCCAGCAGCTTAGCTGCCTTGGGACAGGCCTTCAATCAGCCCCAGCATTTT. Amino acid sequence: CASSLAALGQAFNQPQHF. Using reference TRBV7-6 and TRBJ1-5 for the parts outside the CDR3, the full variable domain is GAGVSQSPRYKVTKRGQDVALRCDPISGHVSLYWYRQALGQGPEFLTYFNYEAQQDKSGLPNDRFSAERPEGSISTLTIQRTEQRDSAMYRCASSLAALGQAFNQPQHFGDGTRLSIL.

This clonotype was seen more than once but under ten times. This CDR3 reads CASSEENSYYGYTF. Written as DNA, the CDR3 is TGCGCCAGCAGCGAGGAAAACAGTTACTATGGCTACACCTTC. The V call is TRBV5-1, the J call TRBJ1-2; no clear D gene. The CDR3 has 14 residues. Deletions cut 4 bases from V and 3 bases from J, with 13 bases between. From germline, CDR1 is SGHRS and CDR2 YFSETQ.

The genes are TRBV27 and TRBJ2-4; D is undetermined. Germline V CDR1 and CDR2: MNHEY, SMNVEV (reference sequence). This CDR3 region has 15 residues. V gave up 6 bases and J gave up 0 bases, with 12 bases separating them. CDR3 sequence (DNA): TGTGCCAGCAGGCCCCCCGGGTTAGCCAAAAACATTCAGTACTTC. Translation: CASRPPGLAKNIQYF.

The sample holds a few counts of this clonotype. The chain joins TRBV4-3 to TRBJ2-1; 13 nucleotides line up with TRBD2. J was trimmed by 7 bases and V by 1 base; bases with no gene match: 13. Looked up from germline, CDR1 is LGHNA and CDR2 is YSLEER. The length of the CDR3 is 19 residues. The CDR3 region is CASSQAGTSGTSQGNEQFF. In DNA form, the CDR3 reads TGCGCCAGCAGCCAAGCCGGGACTAGCGGGACCTCCCAAGGGAATGAGCAGTTCTTC.

CDR3 DNA sequence: TGTGCCAGTAGTATGTCAGCCTACAATGAGCAGTTCTTC. The encoded protein is CASSMSAYNEQFF. J is TRBJ2-1 and V is TRBV19, with D unresolved. V gave up 3 bases and J gave up 2 bases, with 5 bases separating them. Germline values: CDR1 LNHDA, CDR2 SQIVND (reference sequence). The CDR3 loop spans 13 amino acids.

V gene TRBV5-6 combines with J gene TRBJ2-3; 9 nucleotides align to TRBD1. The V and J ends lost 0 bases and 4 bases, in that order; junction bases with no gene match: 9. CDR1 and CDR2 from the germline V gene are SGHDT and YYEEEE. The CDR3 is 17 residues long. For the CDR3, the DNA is TGTGCCAGCAGCTTGGCCCCGGGACAGGGTTGGGCAGATACGCAGTATTTT. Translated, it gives CASSLAPGQGWADTQYF. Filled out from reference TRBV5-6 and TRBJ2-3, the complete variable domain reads DAGVTQSPTHLIKTRGQQVTLRCSPKSGHDTVSWYQQALGQGPQFIFQYYEEEERQRGNFPDRFSGHQFPNYSSELNVNALLLGDSALYLCASSLAPGQGWADTQYFGPGTRLTVL.

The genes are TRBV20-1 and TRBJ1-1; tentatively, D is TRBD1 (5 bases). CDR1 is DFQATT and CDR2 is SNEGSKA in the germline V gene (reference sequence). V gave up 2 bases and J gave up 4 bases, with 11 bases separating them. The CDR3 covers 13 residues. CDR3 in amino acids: CSARWRQTTEAFF. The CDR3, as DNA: TGCAGTGCTAGATGGAGACAGACCACTGAAGCTTTCTTT.

The CDR3, as DNA: TGTGCCAGCAGCGCAGACAGGATTGAGCAGTTCTTC. It specifies CASSADRIEQFF. The genes are TRBV5-6 and TRBJ2-1; possible D gene TRBD1, 6 bases. Germline V gene lookup returns CDR1 SGHDT and CDR2 YYEEEE. There are 12 residues in the CDR3. V lost 4 bases, J lost 9 bases, and 11 bases lay in between.

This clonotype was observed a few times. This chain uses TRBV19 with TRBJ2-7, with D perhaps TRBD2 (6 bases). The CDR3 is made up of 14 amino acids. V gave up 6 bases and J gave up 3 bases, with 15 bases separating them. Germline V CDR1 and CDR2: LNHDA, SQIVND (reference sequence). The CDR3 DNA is TGTGCCAGTAGCCCCGGGGGTTTCAACTACGAGCAGTACTTC. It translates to CASSPGGFNYEQYF.

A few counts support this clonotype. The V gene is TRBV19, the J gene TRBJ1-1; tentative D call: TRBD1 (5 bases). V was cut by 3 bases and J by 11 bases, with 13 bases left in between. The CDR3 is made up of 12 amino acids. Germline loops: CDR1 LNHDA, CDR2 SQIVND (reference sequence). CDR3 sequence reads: CASSIPGLEAFF. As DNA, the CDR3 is TGTGCCAGTAGTATCCCAGGGCTAGAGGCTTTCTTT.

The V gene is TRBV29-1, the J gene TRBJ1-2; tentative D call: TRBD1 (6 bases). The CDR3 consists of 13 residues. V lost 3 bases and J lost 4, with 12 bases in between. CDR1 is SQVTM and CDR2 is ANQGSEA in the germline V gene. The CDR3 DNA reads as TGCAGCGTTGAGCACGGGGGCGCCTATGGCTACACCTTC. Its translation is CSVEHGGAYGYTF.

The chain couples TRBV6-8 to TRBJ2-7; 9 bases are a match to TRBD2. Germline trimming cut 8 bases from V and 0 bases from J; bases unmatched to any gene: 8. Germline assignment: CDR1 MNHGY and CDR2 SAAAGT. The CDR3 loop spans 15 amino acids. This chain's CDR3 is CASLGVAGDSYEQYF. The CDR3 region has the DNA TGTGCCAGCCTAGGAGTAGCGGGGGACTCCTACGAGCAGTACTTC.

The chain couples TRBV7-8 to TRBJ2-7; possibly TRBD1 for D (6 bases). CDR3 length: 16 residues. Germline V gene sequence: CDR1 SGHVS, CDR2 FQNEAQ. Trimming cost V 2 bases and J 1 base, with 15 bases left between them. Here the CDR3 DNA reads TGTGCCAGCAGCTTAACACGGGCGAGGGGGTCCTACGAGCAGTACGTC. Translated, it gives CASSLTRARGSYEQYV.

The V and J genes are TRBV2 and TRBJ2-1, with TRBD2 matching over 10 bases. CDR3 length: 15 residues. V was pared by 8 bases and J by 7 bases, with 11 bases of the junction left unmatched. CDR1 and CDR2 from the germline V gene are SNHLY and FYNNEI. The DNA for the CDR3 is TGTGCCAGCTTCCTAGCGGGGGCGACGGGTAATGAGCAGTTCTTC. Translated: CASFLAGATGNEQFF. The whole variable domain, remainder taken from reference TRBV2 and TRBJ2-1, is EPEVTQTPSHQVTQMGQEVILRCVPISNHLYFYWYRQILGQKVEFLVSFYNNEISEKSEIFDDQFSVERPDGSNFTLKIRSTKLEDSAMYFCASFLAGATGNEQFFGPGTRLTVL.

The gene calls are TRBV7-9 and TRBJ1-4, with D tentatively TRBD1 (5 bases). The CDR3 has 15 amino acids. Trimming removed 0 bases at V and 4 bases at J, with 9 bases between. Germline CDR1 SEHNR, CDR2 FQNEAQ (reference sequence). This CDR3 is CASSLARDGNEKLFF. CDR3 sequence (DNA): TGTGCCAGCAGCTTAGCCCGGGACGGTAATGAAAAACTGTTTTTT.

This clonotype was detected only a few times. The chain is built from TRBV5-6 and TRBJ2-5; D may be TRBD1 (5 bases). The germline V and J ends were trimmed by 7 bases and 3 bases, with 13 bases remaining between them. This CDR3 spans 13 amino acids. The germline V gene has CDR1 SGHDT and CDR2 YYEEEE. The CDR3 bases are TGTGCCAGCGAAGGGGAATTTAAAGAGACCCAGTACTTC. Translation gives CASEGEFKETQYF.

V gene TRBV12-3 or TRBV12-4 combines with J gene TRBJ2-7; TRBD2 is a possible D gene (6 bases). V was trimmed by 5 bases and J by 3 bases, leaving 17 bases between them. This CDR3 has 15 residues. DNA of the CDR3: TGTGCCAGCAGTCCGCCTAGCCGGGGGTTCTACGAGCAGTACGTC. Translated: CASSPPSRGFYEQYV.

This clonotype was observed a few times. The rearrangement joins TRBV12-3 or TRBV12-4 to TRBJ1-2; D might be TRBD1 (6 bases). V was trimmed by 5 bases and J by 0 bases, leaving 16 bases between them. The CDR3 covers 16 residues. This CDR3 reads CASSIPQGPSNYGYTF. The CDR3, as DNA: TGTGCCAGCAGTATTCCCCAGGGGCCTTCTAACTATGGCTACACCTTC.

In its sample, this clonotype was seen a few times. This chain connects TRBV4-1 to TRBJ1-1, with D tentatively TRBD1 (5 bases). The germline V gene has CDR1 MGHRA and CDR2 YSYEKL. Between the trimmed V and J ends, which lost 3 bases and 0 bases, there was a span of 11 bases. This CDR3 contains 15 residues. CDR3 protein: CASSQGGELNTEAFF. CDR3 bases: TGCGCCAGCAGCCAGGGGGGGGAGCTGAACACTGAAGCTTTCTTT.

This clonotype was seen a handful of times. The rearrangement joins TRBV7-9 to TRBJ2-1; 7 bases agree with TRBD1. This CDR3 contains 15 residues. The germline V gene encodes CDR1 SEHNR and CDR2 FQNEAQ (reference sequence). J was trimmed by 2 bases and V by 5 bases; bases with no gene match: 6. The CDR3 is CASSHGQDPYNEQFF. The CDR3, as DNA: TGTGCCAGCAGCCATGGACAGGACCCCTACAATGAGCAGTTCTTC. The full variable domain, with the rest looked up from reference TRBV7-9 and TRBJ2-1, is DTGVSQNPRHKITKRGQNVTFRCDPISEHNRLYWYRQTLGQGPEFLTYFQNEAQLEKSRLLSDRFSAERPKGSFSTLEIQRTEQGDSAMYLCASSHGQDPYNEQFFGPGTRLTVL.

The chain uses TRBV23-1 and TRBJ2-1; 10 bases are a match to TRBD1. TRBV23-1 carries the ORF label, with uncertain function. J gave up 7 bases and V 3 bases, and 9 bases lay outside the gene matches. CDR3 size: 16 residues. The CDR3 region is CASSQIWDRGENEQFF. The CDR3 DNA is TGCGCCAGCAGTCAGATATGGGACAGGGGCGAGAATGAGCAGTTCTTC.

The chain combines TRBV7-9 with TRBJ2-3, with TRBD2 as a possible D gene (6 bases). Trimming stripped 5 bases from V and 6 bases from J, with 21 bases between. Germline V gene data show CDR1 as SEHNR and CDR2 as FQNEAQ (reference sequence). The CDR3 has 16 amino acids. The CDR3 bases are TGTGCCAGCAGCCCCCCTGATAGTACTAGCAAGGATACGCAGTATTTT. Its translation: CASSPPDSTSKDTQYF.

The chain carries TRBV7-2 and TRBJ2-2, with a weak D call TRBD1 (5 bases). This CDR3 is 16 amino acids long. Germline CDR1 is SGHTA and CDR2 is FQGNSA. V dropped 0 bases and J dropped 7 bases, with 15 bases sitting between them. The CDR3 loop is CASSLAGWGANGELFF. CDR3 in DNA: TGTGCCAGCAGCTTAGCAGGCTGGGGCGCTAACGGGGAGCTGTTTTTT.

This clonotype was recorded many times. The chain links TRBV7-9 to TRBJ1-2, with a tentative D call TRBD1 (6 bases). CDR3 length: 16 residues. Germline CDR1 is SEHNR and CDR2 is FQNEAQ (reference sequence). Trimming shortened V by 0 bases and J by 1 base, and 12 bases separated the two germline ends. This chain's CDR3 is CASSLASAGDNYGYTF. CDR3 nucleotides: TGTGCCAGCAGCTTAGCTTCGGCAGGGGATAACTATGGCTACACCTTC.

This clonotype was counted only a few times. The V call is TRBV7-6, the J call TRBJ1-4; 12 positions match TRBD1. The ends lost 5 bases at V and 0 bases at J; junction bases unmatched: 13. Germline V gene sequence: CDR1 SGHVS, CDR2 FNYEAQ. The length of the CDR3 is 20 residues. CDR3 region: CASSRSPGQGARSTNEKLFF. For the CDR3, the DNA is TGTGCCAGCAGCCGCTCCCCGGGACAGGGGGCTCGGTCAACTAATGAAAAACTGTTTTTT.

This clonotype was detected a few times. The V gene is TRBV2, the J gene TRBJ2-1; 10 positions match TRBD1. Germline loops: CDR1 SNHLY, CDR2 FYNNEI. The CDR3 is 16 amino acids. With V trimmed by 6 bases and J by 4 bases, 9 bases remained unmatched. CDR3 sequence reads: CASSLTLGQGYNEQFF. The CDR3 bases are TGTGCCAGCAGCCTCACTCTGGGACAGGGGTACAATGAGCAGTTCTTC.

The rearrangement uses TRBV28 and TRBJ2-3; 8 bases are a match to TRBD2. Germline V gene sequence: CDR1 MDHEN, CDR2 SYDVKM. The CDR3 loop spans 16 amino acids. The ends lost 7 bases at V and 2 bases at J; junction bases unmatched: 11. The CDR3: CASTAGDKTYTDTQYF. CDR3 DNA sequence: TGTGCCAGCACAGCGGGGGACAAAACCTACACAGATACGCAGTATTTT.